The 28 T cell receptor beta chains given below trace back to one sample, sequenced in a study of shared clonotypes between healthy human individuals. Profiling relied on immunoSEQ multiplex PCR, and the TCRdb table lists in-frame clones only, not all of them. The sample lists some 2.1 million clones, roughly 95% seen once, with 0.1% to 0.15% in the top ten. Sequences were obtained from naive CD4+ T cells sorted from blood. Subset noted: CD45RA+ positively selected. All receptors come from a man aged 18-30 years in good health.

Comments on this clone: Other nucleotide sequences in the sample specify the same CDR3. In DNA, the CDR3 is TGTGCCAGCAGCCTGGAAAGGTCCTATAATTCACCCCTCCACTTT. Amino acid sequence: CASSLERSYNSPLHF. This chain connects TRBV5-4 to TRBJ1-6; D call uncertain. Germline lookup yields CDR1 SGHNT and CDR2 YYREEE (reference sequence). CDR3 length: 15 residues. V gave up 4 bases and J gave up 1 base, with 9 bases separating them.

This chain's CDR3 is CASSAQRGATLSTDTQYF. In nucleotides, the CDR3 is TGTGCCAGCAGCGCACAGCGGGGGGCAACTCTTAGCACAGATACGCAGTATTTT. The chain has TRBV9 and TRBJ2-3; 9 bases align to TRBD2. Per the germline V gene, CDR1 is SGDLS and CDR2 is YYNGEE. The CDR3 extends over 18 amino acids. V lost 3 bases and J lost 0; bases outside the gene matches: 11.

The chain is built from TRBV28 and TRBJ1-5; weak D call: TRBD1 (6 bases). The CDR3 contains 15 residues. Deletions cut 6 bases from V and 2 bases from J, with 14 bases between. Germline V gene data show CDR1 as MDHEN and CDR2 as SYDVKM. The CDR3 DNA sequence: TGTGCCAGCAGCCCACAGGGCCGGGGCAATCAGCCCCAGCATTTT. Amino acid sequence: CASSPQGRGNQPQHF.

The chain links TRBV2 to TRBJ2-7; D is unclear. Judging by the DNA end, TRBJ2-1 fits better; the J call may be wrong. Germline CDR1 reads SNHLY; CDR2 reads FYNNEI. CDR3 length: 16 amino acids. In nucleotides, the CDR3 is TGTGCCAGCAGTCTAGTTCGGGCGGATCTCTATGGTGAGCAGTTCTTC. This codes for CASSLVRADLYGEQFF.

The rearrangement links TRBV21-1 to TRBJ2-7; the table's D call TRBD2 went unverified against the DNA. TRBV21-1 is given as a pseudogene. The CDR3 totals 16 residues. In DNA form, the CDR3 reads TGTGCCAACGCCTTCGTCCCTGGACGGGAGCGATACGAGCAGTACTTC. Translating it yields CANAFVPGRERYEQYF.

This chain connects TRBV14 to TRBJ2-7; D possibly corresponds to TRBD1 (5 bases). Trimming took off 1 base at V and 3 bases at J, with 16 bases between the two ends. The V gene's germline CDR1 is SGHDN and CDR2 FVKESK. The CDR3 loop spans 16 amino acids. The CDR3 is CASSQAIPRGFYEQYF. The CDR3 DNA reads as TGTGCCAGCAGCCAAGCTATCCCTAGGGGATTCTACGAGCAGTACTTC.

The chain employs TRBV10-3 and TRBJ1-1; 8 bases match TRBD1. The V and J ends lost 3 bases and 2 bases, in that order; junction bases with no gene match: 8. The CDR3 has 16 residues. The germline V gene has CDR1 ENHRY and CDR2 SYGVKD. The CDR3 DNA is TGTGCCATCAGTGAACCAGGGGGCGTGAAAAACACTGAAGCTTTCTTT. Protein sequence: CAISEPGGVKNTEAFF.

The CDR3 reads CATQSRYRPSSTDTQYF. DNA of the CDR3: TGTGCCACCCAGTCGAGGTACCGTCCCTCTAGCACAGATACGCAGTATTTT. This chain connects TRBV19 to TRBJ2-3, with unresolved D. Trimming stripped 10 bases from V and 0 bases from J, with 23 bases between. Germline-derived CDR1 and CDR2 are LNHDA and SQIVND (reference sequence). The CDR3 contains 17 residues. Based on the CDR3 plus reference TRBV19 and TRBJ2-3, the full variable domain is DGGITQSPKYLFRKEGQNVTLSCEQNLNHDAMYWYRQDPGQGLRLIYYSQIVNDFQKGDIAEGYSVSREKKESFPLTVTSAQKNPTAFYLCATQSRYRPSSTDTQYFGPGTRLTVL.

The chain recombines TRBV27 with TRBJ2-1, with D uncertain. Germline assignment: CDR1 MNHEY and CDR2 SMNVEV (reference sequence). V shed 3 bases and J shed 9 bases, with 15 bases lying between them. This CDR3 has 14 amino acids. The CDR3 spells CASSFGRTMSEQFF. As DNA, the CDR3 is TGTGCCAGCAGTTTTGGCAGGACGATGAGTGAGCAGTTCTTC.

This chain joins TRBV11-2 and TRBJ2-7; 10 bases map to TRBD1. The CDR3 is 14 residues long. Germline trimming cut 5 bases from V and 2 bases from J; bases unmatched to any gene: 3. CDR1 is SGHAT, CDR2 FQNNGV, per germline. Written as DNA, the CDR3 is TGTGCCAGCAGCATGACAGGGGGCCCCTACGAGCAGTACTTC. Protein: CASSMTGGPYEQYF.

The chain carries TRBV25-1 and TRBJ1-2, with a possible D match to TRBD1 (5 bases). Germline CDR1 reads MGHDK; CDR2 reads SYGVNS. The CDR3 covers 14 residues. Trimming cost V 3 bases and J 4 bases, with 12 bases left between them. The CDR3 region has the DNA TGTGCCAGCAGTGAGGGGCAAACTTTCTATGGCTACACCTTC. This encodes CASSEGQTFYGYTF.

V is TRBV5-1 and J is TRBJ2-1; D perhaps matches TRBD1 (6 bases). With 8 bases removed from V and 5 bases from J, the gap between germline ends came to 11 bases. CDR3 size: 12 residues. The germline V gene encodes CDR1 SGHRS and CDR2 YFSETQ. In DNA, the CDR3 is TGCGCCAGGGGACATTCTAACAATGAGCAGTTCTTC. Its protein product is CARGHSNNEQFF.

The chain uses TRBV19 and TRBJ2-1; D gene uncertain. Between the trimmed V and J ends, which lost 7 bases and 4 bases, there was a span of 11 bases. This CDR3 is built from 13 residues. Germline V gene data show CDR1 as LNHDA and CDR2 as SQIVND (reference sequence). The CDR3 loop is CASTPTGYNEQFF. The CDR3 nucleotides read TGTGCCAGTACCCCGACGGGTTACAATGAGCAGTTCTTC.

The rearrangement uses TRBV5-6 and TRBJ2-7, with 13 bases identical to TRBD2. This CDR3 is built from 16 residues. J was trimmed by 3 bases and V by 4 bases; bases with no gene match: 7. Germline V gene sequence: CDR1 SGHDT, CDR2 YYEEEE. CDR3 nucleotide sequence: TGTGCCAGCAGCGACACTAGCGGGAGGGCAGGCTACGAGCAGTACTTC. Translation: CASSDTSGRAGYEQYF.

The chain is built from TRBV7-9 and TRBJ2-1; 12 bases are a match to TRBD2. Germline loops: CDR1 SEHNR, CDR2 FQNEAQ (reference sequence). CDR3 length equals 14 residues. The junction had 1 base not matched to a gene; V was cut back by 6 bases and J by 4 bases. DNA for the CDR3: TGTGCCAGCAGAGGACTAGCGGGATACAATGAGCAGTTCTTC. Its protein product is CASRGLAGYNEQFF.

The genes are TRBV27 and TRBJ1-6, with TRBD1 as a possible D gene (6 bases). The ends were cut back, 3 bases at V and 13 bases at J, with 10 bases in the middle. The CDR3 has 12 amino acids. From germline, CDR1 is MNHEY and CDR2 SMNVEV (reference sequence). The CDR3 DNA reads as TGTGCCAGCAGTTTCGGGGGCTCGCCCCTCCACTTT. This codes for CASSFGGSPLHF.

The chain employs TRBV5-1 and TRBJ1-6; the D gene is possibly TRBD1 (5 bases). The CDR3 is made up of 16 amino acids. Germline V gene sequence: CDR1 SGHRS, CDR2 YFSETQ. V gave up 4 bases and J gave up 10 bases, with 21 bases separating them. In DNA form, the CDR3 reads TGCGCCAGCAGCGCCGACGGACGGACCGGGGGGTCACCCCTCCACTTT. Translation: CASSADGRTGGSPLHF.

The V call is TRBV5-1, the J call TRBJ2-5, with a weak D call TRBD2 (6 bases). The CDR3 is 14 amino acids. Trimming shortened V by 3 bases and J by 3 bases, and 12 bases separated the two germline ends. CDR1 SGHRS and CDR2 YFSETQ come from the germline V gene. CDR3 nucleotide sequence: TGCGCCAGCAGCTCGGCGCGGGGAGAAGAGACCCAGTACTTC. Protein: CASSSARGEETQYF.

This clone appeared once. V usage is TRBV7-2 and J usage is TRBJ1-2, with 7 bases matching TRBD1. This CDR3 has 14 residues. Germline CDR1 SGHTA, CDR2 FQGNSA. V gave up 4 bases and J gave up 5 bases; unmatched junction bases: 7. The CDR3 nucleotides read TGTGCCAGCAGCTCGTCGGGGACAGTTTATGGCTACACCTTC. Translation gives CASSSSGTVYGYTF.

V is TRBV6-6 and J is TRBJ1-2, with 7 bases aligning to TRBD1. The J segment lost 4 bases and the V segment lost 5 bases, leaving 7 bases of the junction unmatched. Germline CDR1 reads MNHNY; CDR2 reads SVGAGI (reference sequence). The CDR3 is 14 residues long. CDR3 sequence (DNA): TGTGCCAGCAGTACGGGACAGCCGAGCTATGGCTACACCTTC. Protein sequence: CASSTGQPSYGYTF.

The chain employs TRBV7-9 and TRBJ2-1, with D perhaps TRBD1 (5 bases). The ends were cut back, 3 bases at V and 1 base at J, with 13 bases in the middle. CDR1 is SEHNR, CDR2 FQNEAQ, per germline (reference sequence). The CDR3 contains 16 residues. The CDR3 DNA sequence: TGTGCCAGCAGCTTGGCTCACCAGGGATCCTACAATGAGCAGTTCTTC. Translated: CASSLAHQGSYNEQFF.

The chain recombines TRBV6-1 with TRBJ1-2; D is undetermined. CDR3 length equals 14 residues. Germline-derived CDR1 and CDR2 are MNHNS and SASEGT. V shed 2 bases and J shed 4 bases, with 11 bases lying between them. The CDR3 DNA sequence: TGTGCCAGCAGTGAACTGGGAGGTAGCTATGGCTACACCTTC. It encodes CASSELGGSYGYTF.

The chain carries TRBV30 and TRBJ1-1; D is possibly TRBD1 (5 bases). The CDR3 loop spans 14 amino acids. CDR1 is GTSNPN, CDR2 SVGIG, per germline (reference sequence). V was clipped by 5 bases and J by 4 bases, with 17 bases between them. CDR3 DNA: TGTGCCTGGGAGCCGGGACTGAGTGGCACTGAAGCTTTCTTT. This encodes CAWEPGLSGTEAFF.

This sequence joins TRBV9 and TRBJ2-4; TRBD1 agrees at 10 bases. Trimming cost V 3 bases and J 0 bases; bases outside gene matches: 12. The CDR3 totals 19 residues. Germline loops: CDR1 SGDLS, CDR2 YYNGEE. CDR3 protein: CASSGRTGGSDGAKNIQYF. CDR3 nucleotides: TGTGCCAGCAGCGGACGGACAGGGGGAAGCGATGGAGCCAAAAACATTCAGTACTTC.

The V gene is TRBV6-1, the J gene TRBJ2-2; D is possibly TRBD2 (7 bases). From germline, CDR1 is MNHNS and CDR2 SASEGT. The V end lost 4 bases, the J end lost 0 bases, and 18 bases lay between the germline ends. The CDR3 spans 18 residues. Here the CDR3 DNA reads TGTGCCAGCAGTGTATCGGGGGGACACTCCGCGAACACCGGGGAGCTGTTTTTT. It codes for CASSVSGGHSANTGELFF.

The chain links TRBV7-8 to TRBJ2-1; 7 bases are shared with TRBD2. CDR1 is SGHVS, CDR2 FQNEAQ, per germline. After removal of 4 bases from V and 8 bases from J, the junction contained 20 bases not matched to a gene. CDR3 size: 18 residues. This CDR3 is CASSSYPLGGRTVYEQFF. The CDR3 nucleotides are TGTGCCAGCAGCTCGTATCCTTTGGGCGGGAGAACAGTATATGAGCAGTTCTTC.

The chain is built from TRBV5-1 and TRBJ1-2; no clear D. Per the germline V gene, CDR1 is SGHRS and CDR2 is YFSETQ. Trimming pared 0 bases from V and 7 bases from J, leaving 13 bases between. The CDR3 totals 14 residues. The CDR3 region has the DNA TGCGCCAGCAGCTTGGAGATTCGCTTCGGTGGCTACACCTTC. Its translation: CASSLEIRFGGYTF. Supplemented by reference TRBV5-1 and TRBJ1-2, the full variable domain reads KAGVTQTPRYLIKTRGQQVTLSCSPISGHRSVSWYQQTPGQGLQFLFEYFSETQRNKGNFPGRFSGRQFSNSRSEMNVSTLELGDSALYLCASSLEIRFGGYTFGSGTRLTVV.

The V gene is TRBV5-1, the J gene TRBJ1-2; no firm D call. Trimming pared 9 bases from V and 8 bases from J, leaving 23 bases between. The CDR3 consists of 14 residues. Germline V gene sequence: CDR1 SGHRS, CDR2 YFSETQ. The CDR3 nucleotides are TGCGCCATGACAAACTCGGACGATTCCCAAGGCTACACCTTC. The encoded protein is CAMTNSDDSQGYTF.